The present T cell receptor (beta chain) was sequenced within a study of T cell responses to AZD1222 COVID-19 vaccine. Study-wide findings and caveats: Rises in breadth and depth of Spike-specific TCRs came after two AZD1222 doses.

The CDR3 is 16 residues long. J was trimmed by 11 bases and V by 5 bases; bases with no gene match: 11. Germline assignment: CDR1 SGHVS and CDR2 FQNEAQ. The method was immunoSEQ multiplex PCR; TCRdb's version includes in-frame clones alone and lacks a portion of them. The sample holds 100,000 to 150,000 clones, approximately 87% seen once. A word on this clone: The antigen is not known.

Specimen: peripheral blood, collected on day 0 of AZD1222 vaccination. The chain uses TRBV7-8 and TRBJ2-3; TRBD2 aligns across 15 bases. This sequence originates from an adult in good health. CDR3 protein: CASSPGLAGGSSGQYF. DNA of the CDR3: TGTGCCAGCAGCCCAGGACTAGCGGGAGGGTCTTCAGGGCAGTATTTT.